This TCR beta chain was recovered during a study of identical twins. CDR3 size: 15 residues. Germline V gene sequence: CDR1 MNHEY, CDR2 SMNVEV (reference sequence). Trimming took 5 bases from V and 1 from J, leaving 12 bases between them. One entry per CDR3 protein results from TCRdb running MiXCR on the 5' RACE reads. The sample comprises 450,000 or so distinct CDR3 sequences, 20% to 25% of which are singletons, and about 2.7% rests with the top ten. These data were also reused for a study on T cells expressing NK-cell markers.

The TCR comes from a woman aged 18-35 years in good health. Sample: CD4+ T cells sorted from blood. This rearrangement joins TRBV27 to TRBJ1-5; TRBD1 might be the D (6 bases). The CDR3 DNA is TGTGCCAGCAGTCGAGACAGGATCAGCAATCAGCCCCAGCATTTT. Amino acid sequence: CASSRDRISNQPQHF.